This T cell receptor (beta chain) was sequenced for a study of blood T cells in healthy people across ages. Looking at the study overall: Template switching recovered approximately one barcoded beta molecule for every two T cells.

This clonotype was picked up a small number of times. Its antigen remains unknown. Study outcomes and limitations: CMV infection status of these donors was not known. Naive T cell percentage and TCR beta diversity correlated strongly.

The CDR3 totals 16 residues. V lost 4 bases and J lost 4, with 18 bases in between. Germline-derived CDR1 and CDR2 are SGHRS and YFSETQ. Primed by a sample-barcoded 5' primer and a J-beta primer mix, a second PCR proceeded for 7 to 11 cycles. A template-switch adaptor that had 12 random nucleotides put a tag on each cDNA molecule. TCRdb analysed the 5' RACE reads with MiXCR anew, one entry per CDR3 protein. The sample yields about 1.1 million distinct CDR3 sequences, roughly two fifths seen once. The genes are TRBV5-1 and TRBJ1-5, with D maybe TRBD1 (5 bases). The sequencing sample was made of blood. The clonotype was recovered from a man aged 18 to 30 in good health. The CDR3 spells CASSRSRGFKNQPQHF. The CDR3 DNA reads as TGCGCCAGCAGCCGATCGAGGGGCTTTAAGAATCAGCCCCAGCATTTT.